This T cell receptor (beta chain) is drawn from a study of T-cell memory formation after mild COVID-19. The CDR3 extends over 12 amino acids. Trimming took off 6 bases at V and 5 bases at J, with 10 bases between the two ends. Using its own MiXCR run on the 5' RACE reads, TCRdb lists one record per CDR3 protein. The profile shows approximately 260,000 distinct CDR3 sequences, roughly 15% of them singletons. The sequence derives from a man aged 18 to 29 who had mild COVID-19 (a few samples of this study predate the infection). Cell type and time point are not known. The chain links TRBV12-3 or TRBV12-4 to TRBJ1-2; possible D gene TRBD1, 5 bases. Material for sequencing was PBMCs or a T cell subset sorted from them (not recorded which). CDR3 amino acids: CASSKWGYGYTF. Written as DNA, the CDR3 is TGTGCCAGCAGCAAGTGGGGGTATGGCTACACCTTC.